The source of this T cell receptor beta chain is a study of blood T cell repertoires in COVID-19. Germline V gives CDR1 SGDLS, CDR2 YYNGEE. The CDR3 is 15 residues long. J gave up 3 bases and V 0 bases, and 1 base lay outside the gene matches. The repertoire was sequenced with immunoSEQ multiplex PCR; TCRdb's copy has only in-frame clones and lacks some. This sample carries about 65,000 clones, roughly four fifths of them seen once, and the ten largest clones take more than 12%. The receptor's source is a man of 80 years or more with acute or convalescent COVID-19. Input material: peripheral blood. J is TRBJ2-2 and V is TRBV9, with 8 bases fitting TRBD1. This CDR3 reads CASSVGTGYTGELFF. CDR3 DNA: TGTGCCAGCAGCGTAGGGACAGGGTACACCGGGGAGCTGTTTTTT.